The present TCR beta chain was sequenced within a study of blood T cell repertoires in COVID-19. About the research overall: Both acute and convalescent COVID-19 samples were obtained from the United States, Italy and Spain.

This clone was seen more than once but under ten times. The CDR3 runs 15 residues. In the original workflow: Estimation of nucleated cell counts relied on the amplification of reference gene primers. Assay used: immunoSEQ multiplex PCR; TCRdb lists only in-frame clones, some missing. D and trimming come from the DNA, and the V and J calls and clone size come from that table. The sample consists of 250,000 to 350,000 clones, approximately 90% of them appearing once. The source is a man aged 25 to 40 with acute or convalescent COVID-19. The V gene is TRBV21-1, the J gene TRBJ2-1; TRBD2, as called in the table, went unchecked against the DNA. TRBV21-1 counts as a pseudogene. Source material: peripheral blood. CDR3: CASSNGLAGYNEQFF. The CDR3, as DNA: TGTGCCAGCAGCAATGGTCTAGCGGGGTACAATGAGCAGTTCTTC.